In its sample, the clone carrying this T cell receptor beta chain was seen many times. Its antigen is unidentified. RNA transcripts served as the template for amplifying TCR beta CDR3 regions. During a first-round RT-PCR of the TCR CDR3, the HTBI primer set was used. TCRdb used MiXCR to reprocess the multiplex PCR reads, holding one entry per CDR3 protein. The sample includes about 360,000 distinct CDR3 sequences, around 14% seen only once; the top ten take about 9.1%. The CDR3 is 13 amino acids. Looked up from germline, CDR1 is SQVTM and CDR2 is ANQGSEA. The V gene lost 5 bases and the J gene lost 4 bases, with 14 bases spanning the gap. Patients aged 18 to 65 had newly diagnosed hyperthyroidism that had lasted under 2 months. This entry is derived from a study of T cells in Graves' hyperthyroidism and ophthalmopathy. Overall study results and limits: Ophthalmopathy could be told apart from stable hyperthyroidism with a 13 V-J model. Most thyroid clonotypes that were expanded above 0.001 also turned up in blood. Progression to ophthalmopathy was predicted a median of roughly 6.6 months early.

Sequenced material: blood. This sequence joins TRBV29-1 and TRBJ2-5; perhaps TRBD1 as D (6 bases). The TCR originated in a young woman with Graves' hyperthyroidism. The CDR3 loop is CSVRGGLRETQYF. CDR3 nucleotides: TGCAGCGTTCGAGGGGGTTTACGAGAGACCCAGTACTTC. Full variable domain (outside the CDR3, taken from reference TRBV29-1 and TRBJ2-5): SAVISQKPSRDICQRGTSLTIQCQVDSQVTMMFWYRQQPGQSLTLIATANQGSEATYESGFVIDKFPISRPNLTFSTLTVSNMSPEDSSIYLCSVRGGLRETQYFGPGTRLLVL.